A selection of T cell receptor beta chains follows, all from one sample in a study of T cells in localized non-small cell lung cancer. Sequencing used immunoSEQ multiplex PCR; TCRdb keeps in-frame clones, though not all of them. The sample records about 20,000 clones, about 89% being singletons. Sequences were derived from PBMCs, sampled before any cancer treatment. The receptor source for this set is a man aged 35-69 years with stage II squamous cell lung carcinoma. Both conserved end residues are part of each CDR3. D genes are given only for firm matches. Size is omitted from some rows. Given values are once, few, many or a class for expanded clones.

v_call,d_call,j_call,clone_size,cdr3_nt,cdr3_aa
TRBV7-8,TRBD2,TRBJ2-5,NA,TGTGCCAGCAGCTTGGGACTAGCGGGGGGCCAAGAGACCCAGTACTTC,CASSLGLAGGQETQYF
TRBV2,NA,TRBJ2-5,few,TGTGCCAGCAGTCTAGACCTGGATCAAGAGACCCAGTACTTC,CASSLDLDQETQYF
TRBV6-6,TRBD1,TRBJ2-7,NA,TGTGCCAGCAGTGCCCCCCGCAGGGGGTACGTCTACGAGCAGTACTTC,CASSAPRRGYVYEQYF
TRBV9,TRBD1,TRBJ1-2,NA,TGTGCCAGCAGCGTATGGGACAGCGATTTGGGTGGCTACACCTTC,CASSVWDSDLGGYTF
TRBV4-1,NA,TRBJ1-4,NA,TGCGCCAGCAGCCAAGAGTTACGGGGTAAACTGTTTTTT,CASSQELRGKLFF
TRBV4-2,NA,TRBJ1-1,NA,TGTGCCAGCAGCCAAGATGGGAAAGGCACTGAAGCTTTCTTT,CASSQDGKGTEAFF
TRBV19,NA,TRBJ1-1,NA,TGTGCCAGTAGTATACGAGATATACGGCTTGAAGCTTTCTTT,CASSIRDIRLEAFF
TRBV7-9,TRBD1,TRBJ1-2,NA,TGTGCCAGCAGCCCTAAAGACAGGGACACCTACACCTTC,CASSPKDRDTYTF
TRBV9,NA,TRBJ1-1,few,TGTGCCAGCAGCGTAGAGACAGTTAGCACTGAAGCTTTCTTT,CASSVETVSTEAFF
TRBV29-1,TRBD2,TRBJ2-3,NA,TGCAGCACCGAGACTAGCGGGAGCAGAAATACGCAGTATTTT,CSTETSGSRNTQYF
TRBV11-1,TRBD2,TRBJ2-3,NA,TGTGCCAGCAGCCCTAGGACTAGTCGGAACACAGATACGCAGTATTTT,CASSPRTSRNTDTQYF
TRBV27,NA,TRBJ2-7,NA,TGTGCCAGCAGTTTATCCTCCCTGAAGGAGCAGTACTTC,CASSLSSLKEQYF
TRBV5-5,NA,TRBJ2-7,NA,TGTGCCAGCAGCTTCGACGATTCTTTGGGGGAGCAGTACTTC,CASSFDDSLGEQYF
TRBV10-2,TRBD1,TRBJ1-1,few,TGCGCCAGCAGATGGACAGGAGTGAACACTGAAGCTTTCTTT,CASRWTGVNTEAFF
TRBV4-1,TRBD2,TRBJ2-1,NA,TGCGCCAGCAGCCAAGTCCCGCGGAGCGGGGGGGCCTGGTCCTACAATGAGCAGTTCTTC,CASSQVPRSGGAWSYNEQFF
TRBV5-1,TRBD2,TRBJ2-2,NA,TGCGCCAGCAGCTTGGAAAGCGGGAGAACCACCGGGGAGCTGTTTTTT,CASSLESGRTTGELFF
TRBV9,NA,TRBJ2-3,NA,TGTGCCAGCAGCGTAGACCGGGGCAGCACAGATACGCAGTATTTT,CASSVDRGSTDTQYF
TRBV6-5,TRBD2,TRBJ2-2,NA,TGTGCCAGCAGTTACTCGACGGGAGGGAAGCTGTTTTTT,CASSYSTGGKLFF
TRBV7-3,NA,TRBJ1-4,once,TGTGCCAGCAGCTTATCAGGAGAAAAACTGTTTTTT,CASSLSGEKLFF
TRBV6-5,TRBD1,TRBJ2-2,NA,TGTGCCAGCAGTTACTCAATCGACAGGGGGTTGGGAAGGCTGTTTTTT,CASSYSIDRGLGRLFF
TRBV27,NA,TRBJ1-4,NA,TGTGCCAGCAGTCCCACAGACAGGCCTAATGAAAAACTGTTTTTT,CASSPTDRPNEKLFF
TRBV5-1,TRBD1,TRBJ1-5,once,TGCGCCAGCAGCACGGGACAGCAAGATCAGCCCCAGCATTTT,CASSTGQQDQPQHF
TRBV2,TRBD1,TRBJ2-1,NA,TGTGCCAGCGGGGGGGCCGGGACAGGGGTACCCAATGAGCAGTTCTTC,CASGGAGTGVPNEQFF
TRBV7-6,NA,TRBJ2-5,NA,TGTGCCAGCAGCCGATTAGCGGTCCAAGAGACCCAGTACTTC,CASSRLAVQETQYF
TRBV29-1,TRBD2,TRBJ2-7,NA,TGCAGCGTCGCGACTAGCGGGGCGAGGGAGCAGTACTTC,CSVATSGAREQYF
TRBV30,NA,TRBJ1-2,NA,TGTGCCTGGAGAAACCGGAGGACGGCCTTAAACTATGGCTACACCTTC,CAWRNRRTALNYGYTF
TRBV7-2,TRBD2,TRBJ2-3,NA,TGTGCCAGCAGCACCCGAAGCGGGAGAACAGATACGCAGTATTTT,CASSTRSGRTDTQYF
TRBV5-5,NA,TRBJ1-1,NA,TGTGCCAGCAGCTTCAGACAGTCGTACACTGAAGCTTTCTTT,CASSFRQSYTEAFF
TRBV11-1,TRBD1,TRBJ1-2,NA,TGTGCCAGCAGCCGCACGACGACAGGGGGTAACTATGGCTACACCTTC,CASSRTTTGGNYGYTF